This T cell receptor (beta chain) was sequenced for a study of CD8 T cells in ankylosing spondylitis. TCRdb reprocessed the 5' RACE reads via MiXCR and lists one record per CDR3 protein. The sample shows approximately 110,000 distinct CDR3 sequences, 24% of them seen only once. Study outcomes and limitations: Matched ankylosing spondylitis synovial fluid reportedly contained a significantly enriched population of disease-linked clones.

This CDR3 comprises 15 residues. V lost 3 bases, J lost 2 bases, and 7 bases stayed unmatched. Germline CDR1 DFQATT, CDR2 SNEGSKA (reference sequence). This clonotype was seen repeatedly, ten times or more. Its specificity is unknown. The chain employs TRBV20-1 and TRBJ2-5, with 9 bases matching TRBD2. Material: synovial fluid, either unsorted or a sorted T cell fraction (not recorded which). This receptor was taken from a male donor with ankylosing spondylitis. The CDR3 here is CSARTSGYLQETQYF. CDR3 coding DNA: TGCAGTGCTAGGACTAGCGGATACCTACAAGAGACCCAGTACTTC.